The 18 T cell receptor beta chains given below trace back to one sample, sequenced in a study of OX40 agonist ivuxolimab in advanced cancers. Measured with immunoSEQ multiplex PCR; TCRdb has only the in-frame clones, and not every one. The sample shows tens of thousands of clones, 87% of them seen only once. The material sequenced was CD4+ or CD8+ T cells sorted from blood, taken in a trial of the OX40 agonist ivuxolimab. These TCRs come from an adult with an advanced solid tumor such as melanoma, head and neck, liver or kidney cancer.

The rearrangement uses TRBV9 and TRBJ1-3, with 7 bases fitting TRBD1. V was clipped by 0 bases and J by 7 bases; unmatched bases: 4. CDR1 is SGDLS, CDR2 YYNGEE, per germline. This CDR3 spans 14 amino acids. CDR3 protein: CASSVDHRGNTIYF. CDR3 coding DNA: TGTGCCAGCAGCGTAGATCACAGGGGCAACACCATATATTTT.

In the case of this clone: A read error may account for a junction end that differs from germline. V and J are TRBV7-3 and TRBJ2-2, with 10 bases fitting TRBD2. This CDR3 is built from 15 residues. The germline V gene encodes CDR1 SGHTA and CDR2 FQGTGA. CDR3 in amino acids: CASSRSSGGTGELLF. The DNA for the CDR3 is TGTGCCAGCAGCCGTTCTAGCGGGGGCACCGGGGAGCTGCTTTTT.

This chain joins TRBV5-5 and TRBJ1-5; D is undetermined. The V end was cut by 0 bases, the J end by 3 bases, with 10 bases between. This CDR3 is built from 15 residues. CDR1 and CDR2 (germline): SGHKS, YYEKEE (reference sequence). This CDR3 is CASSLVPSNNQPQHF. DNA of the CDR3: TGTGCCAGCAGCTTGGTCCCATCCAACAATCAGCCCCAGCATTTT.

The chain joins TRBV6-1 to TRBJ1-2; a weak D match, TRBD1 (5 bases). Trimming pared 2 bases from V and 4 bases from J, leaving 14 bases between. This CDR3 is 15 amino acids long. From germline, CDR1 is MNHNS and CDR2 SASEGT. The CDR3 DNA follows: TGTGCCAGCAGTGAACAGGGCCCAGGACCCTATGGCTACACCTTC. It codes for CASSEQGPGPYGYTF.

V and J are TRBV18 and TRBJ2-1; weak D call: TRBD2 (6 bases). There are 14 residues in the CDR3. The V gene lost 2 bases and the J gene lost 7 bases, with 12 bases spanning the gap. Germline CDR1 is KGHSH and CDR2 is LQKENI. The DNA for the CDR3 is TGTGCCAGCTCACCAGCGGGGCGACTAAATGAGCAGTTCTTC. Translated, it gives CASSPAGRLNEQFF.

This sequence joins TRBV29-1 and TRBJ2-5, with a possible D match to TRBD2 (5 bases). CDR3 size: 12 residues. Germline loops: CDR1 SQVTM, CDR2 ANQGSEA. The V and J ends lost 4 bases and 5 bases respectively, with 11 bases between them. The CDR3 sequence is CSVGLSIETQYF. The CDR3, as DNA: TGCAGCGTTGGACTATCCATTGAGACCCAGTACTTC.

The rearrangement links TRBV4-1 to TRBJ2-3; D perhaps matches TRBD2 (5 bases). This CDR3 has 13 residues. The germline V gene encodes CDR1 MGHRA and CDR2 YSYEKL. V lost 2 bases, J lost 6 bases, and 9 bases lay in between. CDR3 sequence reads: CASSQRGGDTQYF. CDR3 DNA: TGCGCCAGCAGCCAACGCGGCGGGGATACGCAGTATTTT.

The chain uses TRBV19 and TRBJ2-1, with TRBD2 matching over 11 bases. J gave up 4 bases and V 3 bases, and 5 bases lay outside the gene matches. The CDR3 contains 16 residues. Germline CDR1 LNHDA, CDR2 SQIVND (reference sequence). CDR3 nucleotide sequence: TGTGCCAGTAGTATGGAGAGGACTAGCGGGTACAATGAGCAGTTCTTC. This encodes CASSMERTSGYNEQFF.

This sequence joins TRBV19 and TRBJ2-1, with 9 bases that match TRBD2. Germline V gene lookup returns CDR1 LNHDA and CDR2 SQIVND (reference sequence). The trim removed 3 bases at V and 6 bases at J, leaving 6 bases unmatched. The CDR3 spans 15 residues. Here the CDR3 DNA reads TGTGCCAGTAGTATTTCCGGGACTAGCAGCAATGAGCAGTTCTTC. Protein product: CASSISGTSSNEQFF.

This chain joins TRBV7-9 and TRBJ2-3, with a weak D call TRBD2 (6 bases). V lost 7 bases and J 3 bases, leaving 8 bases between the germline ends. The CDR3 consists of 12 residues. Germline V gene sequence: CDR1 SEHNR, CDR2 FQNEAQ (reference sequence). The CDR3 loop reads CASNRGTDTQYF. In nucleotides, the CDR3 is TGTGCCAGCAACCGGGGGACAGATACGCAGTATTTT.

V usage is TRBV18 and J usage is TRBJ2-3; D uncertain. V lost 4 bases and J lost 0, with 11 bases in between. Germline CDR1 KGHSH, CDR2 LQKENI. The CDR3 extends over 15 amino acids. In nucleotides, the CDR3 is TGTGCCAGCTCACAATCAGTACAAAGCACAGATACGCAGTATTTT. The encoded protein is CASSQSVQSTDTQYF.

With regard to this clone: The same CDR3 arises from other DNA sequences in this sample as well. The chain joins TRBV4-1 to TRBJ1-1; TRBD1 agrees at 8 bases. Germline V gene data show CDR1 as MGHRA and CDR2 as YSYEKL. The CDR3 runs 15 residues. V gave up 0 bases and J gave up 3 bases; unmatched junction bases: 3. The CDR3 spells CASSQEVTGDTEAFF. The DNA of the CDR3 is TGCGCCAGCAGCCAAGAGGTGACAGGGGACACTGAAGCTTTCTTT.

The J gene is TRBJ2-3, the V gene TRBV5-1; a weak D match, TRBD2 (6 bases). Germline assignment: CDR1 SGHRS and CDR2 YFSETQ. V lost 4 bases to trimming and J lost 3 bases, with 15 bases between them. The CDR3 is 15 residues long. The CDR3 coding sequence is TGCGCCAGCAGCAAGTTGGAGGGGAGAACAGATACGCAGTATTTT. Translating gives CASSKLEGRTDTQYF.

The chain has TRBV18 and TRBJ2-7, with 7 bases identical to TRBD1. V lost 3 bases and J lost 3; bases outside the gene matches: 8. The CDR3 has 15 residues. The V gene's germline CDR1 is KGHSH and CDR2 LQKENI. CDR3 protein: CASSPRQGSRYEQYF. The CDR3 DNA is TGTGCCAGCTCACCTCGACAGGGAAGTCGCTACGAGCAGTACTTC.

The chain recombines TRBV4-2 with TRBJ1-5, with 8 positions matching TRBD1. Germline V gene data show CDR1 as LGHNA and CDR2 as YNFKEQ. Losses at the gene ends were 0 bases for V and 6 bases for J; bases not matched to a gene: 7. CDR3 length: 16 residues. The CDR3 reads CASSQDRTGLGQPQHF. The CDR3 DNA sequence: TGTGCCAGCAGCCAAGATAGGACAGGGTTGGGTCAGCCCCAGCATTTT.

This clone was counted a few times. The chain has TRBV19 and TRBJ1-5, with D possibly TRBD1 on 5 matching bases. The germline V and J ends were trimmed by 7 bases and 5 bases, with 15 bases remaining between them. Germline V gene sequence: CDR1 LNHDA, CDR2 SQIVND (reference sequence). The CDR3 is 14 amino acids. The CDR3: CASKARADYQPQHF. CDR3 DNA sequence: TGTGCCAGTAAGGCCAGGGCTGACTATCAGCCCCAGCATTTT.

The rearrangement joins TRBV6-1 to TRBJ1-1; D not resolved. CDR3 length: 11 amino acids. V was trimmed by 11 bases and J by 6 bases, leaving 13 bases between them. Germline CDR1 MNHNS, CDR2 SASEGT. The CDR3 protein is CAAGWAAEAFF. Written as DNA, the CDR3 is TGTGCCGCCGGGTGGGCGGCTGAAGCTTTCTTT.

The genes are TRBV6-6 and TRBJ2-7, with D possibly TRBD2 on 5 matching bases. CDR3 size: 13 residues. Germline V gene sequence: CDR1 MNHNY, CDR2 SVGAGI (reference sequence). Trimming removed 5 bases from V and 2 bases from J, with 10 bases in between. The CDR3 nucleotides read TGTGCCAGCAGTGGACGGGGAGCCTACGAGCAGTACTTC. Its translation: CASSGRGAYEQYF.